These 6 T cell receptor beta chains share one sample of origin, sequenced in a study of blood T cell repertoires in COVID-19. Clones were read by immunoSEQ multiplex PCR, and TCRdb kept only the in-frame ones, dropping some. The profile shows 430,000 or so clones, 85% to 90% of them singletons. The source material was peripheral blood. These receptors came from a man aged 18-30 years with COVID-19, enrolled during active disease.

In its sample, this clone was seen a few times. This CDR3 reads CASRVGQFQPQHF. CDR3 sequence (DNA): TGTGCCAGCAGAGTCGGACAGTTTCAGCCCCAGCATTTT. V usage is TRBV2 and J usage is TRBJ1-5, with D tentatively TRBD1 (6 bases). CDR1 and CDR2 from the germline V gene are SNHLY and FYNNEI. V lost 6 bases and J lost 6, with 12 bases in between. CDR3 length: 13 residues. The full variable domain, with the rest looked up from reference TRBV2 and TRBJ1-5, is EPEVTQTPSHQVTQMGQEVILRCVPISNHLYFYWYRQILGQKVEFLVSFYNNEISEKSEIFDDQFSVERPDGSNFTLKIRSTKLEDSAMYFCASRVGQFQPQHFGDGTRLSIL.

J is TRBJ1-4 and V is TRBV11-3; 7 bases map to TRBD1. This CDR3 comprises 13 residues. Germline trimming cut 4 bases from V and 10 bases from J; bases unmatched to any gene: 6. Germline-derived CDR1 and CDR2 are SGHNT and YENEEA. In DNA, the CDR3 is TGTGCCAGCAGCTCCCGACAGGGTGGAAAACTGTTTTTT. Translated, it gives CASSSRQGGKLFF.

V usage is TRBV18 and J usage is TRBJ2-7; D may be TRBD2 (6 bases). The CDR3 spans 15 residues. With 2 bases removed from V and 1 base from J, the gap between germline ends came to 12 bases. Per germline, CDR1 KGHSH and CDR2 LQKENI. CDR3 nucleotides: TGTGCCAGCTCACCAATAGGAGGAGGGTCCTACGAGCAGTACTTC. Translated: CASSPIGGGSYEQYF. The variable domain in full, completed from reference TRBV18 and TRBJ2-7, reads NAGVMQNPRHLVRRRGQEARLRCSPMKGHSHVYWYRQLPEEGLKFMVYLQKENIIDESGMPKERFSAEFPKEGPSILRIQQVVRGDSAAYFCASSPIGGGSYEQYFGPGTRLTVT.

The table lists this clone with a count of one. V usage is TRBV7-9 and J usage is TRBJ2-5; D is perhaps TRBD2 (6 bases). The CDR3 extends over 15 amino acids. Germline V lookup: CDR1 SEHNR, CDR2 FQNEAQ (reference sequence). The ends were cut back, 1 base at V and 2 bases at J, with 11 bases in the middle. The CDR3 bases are TGTGCCAGCAGCTTAGGACGGGAGAATCAAGAGACCCAGTACTTC. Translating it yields CASSLGRENQETQYF.

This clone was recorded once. CDR3 amino acids: CASRPGRGDEQFF. The DNA for the CDR3 is TGTGCCAGCAGACCCGGGCGGGGTGATGAGCAGTTCTTC. The chain recombines TRBV6-6 with TRBJ2-1; possibly TRBD2 for D (6 bases). This CDR3 spans 13 amino acids. Germline V CDR1 and CDR2: MNHNY, SVGAGI (reference sequence). Trimming pared 6 bases from V and 8 bases from J, leaving 14 bases between.

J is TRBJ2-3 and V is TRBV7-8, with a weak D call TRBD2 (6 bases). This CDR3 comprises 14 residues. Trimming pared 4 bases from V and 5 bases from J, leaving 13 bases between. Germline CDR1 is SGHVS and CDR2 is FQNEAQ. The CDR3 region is CASSSSAGQDTQYF. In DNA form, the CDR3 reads TGTGCCAGCAGCTCATCGGCGGGGCAAGATACGCAGTATTTT. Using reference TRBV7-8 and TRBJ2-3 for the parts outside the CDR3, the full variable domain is GAGVSQSPRYKVAKRGQDVALRCDPISGHVSLFWYQQALGQGPEFLTYFQNEAQLDKSGLPSDRFFAERPEGSVSTLKIQRTQQEDSAVYLCASSSSAGQDTQYFGPGTRLTVL.